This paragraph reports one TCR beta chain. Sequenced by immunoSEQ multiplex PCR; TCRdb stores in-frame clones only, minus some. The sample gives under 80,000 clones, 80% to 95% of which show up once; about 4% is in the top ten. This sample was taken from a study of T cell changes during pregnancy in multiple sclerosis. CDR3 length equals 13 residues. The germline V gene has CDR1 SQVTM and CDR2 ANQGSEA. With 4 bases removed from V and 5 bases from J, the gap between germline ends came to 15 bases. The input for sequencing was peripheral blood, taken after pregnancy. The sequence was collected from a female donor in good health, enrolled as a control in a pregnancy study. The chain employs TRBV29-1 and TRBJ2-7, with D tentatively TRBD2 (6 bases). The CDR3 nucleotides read TGCAGCGTTGTAGGGCAGGGAGGCAACGAGCAGTACTTC. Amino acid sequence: CSVVGQGGNEQYF.